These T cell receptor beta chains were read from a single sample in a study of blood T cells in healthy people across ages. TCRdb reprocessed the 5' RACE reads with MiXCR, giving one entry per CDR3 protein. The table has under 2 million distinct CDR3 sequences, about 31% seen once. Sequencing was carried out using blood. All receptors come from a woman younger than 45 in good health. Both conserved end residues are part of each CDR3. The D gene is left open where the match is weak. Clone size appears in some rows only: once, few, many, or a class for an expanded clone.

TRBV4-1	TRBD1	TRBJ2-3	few	CASSQDGAGGADTDTQYF	TGCGCCAGCAGCCAAGATGGGGCAGGGGGCGCTGACACAGATACGCAGTATTTT
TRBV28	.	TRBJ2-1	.	CASSLGAGSLSGNEQFF	TGTGCCAGCAGTTTAGGGGCGGGAAGCCTTTCGGGCAATGAGCAGTTCTTC
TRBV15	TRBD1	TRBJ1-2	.	CATEGQANYGYTF	TGTGCCACCGAGGGACAGGCTAACTATGGCTACACCTTC
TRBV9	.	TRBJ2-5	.	CASSVKEGETQYF	TGTGCCAGCAGCGTAAAGGAGGGAGAGACCCAGTACTTC
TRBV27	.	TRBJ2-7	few	CASSLYVAGAYEQYF	TGTGCCAGCAGTTTATACGTCGCAGGGGCCTACGAGCAGTACTTC
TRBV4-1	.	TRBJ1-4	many	CASSQGWGPTNEKLFF	TGCGCCAGCAGCCAGGGATGGGGTCCAACTAATGAAAAACTGTTTTTT
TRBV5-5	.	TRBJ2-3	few	CASSLAPTGRDTQYF	TGTGCCAGCAGCTTGGCACCGACGGGGCGGGATACGCAGTATTTT
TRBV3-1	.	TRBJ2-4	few	CASSQDQVTGGTVNIQYF	TGTGCCAGCAGCCAAGATCAGGTTACGGGAGGGACAGTGAACATTCAGTACTTC
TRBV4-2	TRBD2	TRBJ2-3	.	CASSQNSGGATDTQYF	TGTGCCAGCAGCCAAAACAGCGGGGGGGCAACAGATACGCAGTATTTT
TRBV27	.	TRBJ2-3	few	CASSFSVGDGADTQYF	TGTGCCAGCAGTTTTTCGGTGGGAGACGGGGCAGATACGCAGTATTTT
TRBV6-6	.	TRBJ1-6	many	CASSLDTMSAPLHF	TGTGCCAGCAGTCTAGACACCATGTCGGCGCCCCTCCACTTT
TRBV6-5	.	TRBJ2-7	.	CASSYSSGRRYEQYF	TGTGCCAGCAGTTACTCAAGTGGACGGAGGTACGAGCAGTACTTC
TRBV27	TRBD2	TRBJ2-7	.	CASSFPFGGRNSYEQYF	TGTGCCAGCAGCTTCCCCTTCGGCGGGAGGAACTCCTACGAGCAGTACTTC
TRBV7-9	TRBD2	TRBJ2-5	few	CASSLGGSGGLQETQYF	TGTGCCAGCAGCTTAGGGGGTAGCGGGGGACTTCAAGAGACCCAGTACTTC
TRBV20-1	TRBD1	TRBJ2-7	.	CSAPYGTGIYEQYF	TGCAGTGCCCCCTACGGGACAGGGATCTACGAGCAGTACTTC
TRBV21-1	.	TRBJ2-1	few	CASSKARTSGGNEQFF	TGTGCCAGCAGCAAAGCGCGTACTAGCGGGGGCAATGAGCAGTTCTTC
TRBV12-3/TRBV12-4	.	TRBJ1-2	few	CASSFAGATDYGYTF	TGTGCCAGCAGTTTTGCGGGGGCGACCGACTATGGCTACACCTTC
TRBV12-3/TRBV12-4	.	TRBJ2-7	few	CASTSSGYEQYF	TGTGCCAGCACCTCCTCAGGGTACGAGCAGTACTTC
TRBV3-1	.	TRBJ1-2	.	CASSPPGFLQISYGYTF	TGTGCCAGCAGCCCCCCGGGATTCCTTCAAATTTCCTATGGCTACACCTTC
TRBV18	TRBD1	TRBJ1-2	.	CASSPGQGISRIAGYTF	TGTGCCAGCTCACCGGGACAGGGGATCTCCAGAATAGCGGGCTACACCTTC
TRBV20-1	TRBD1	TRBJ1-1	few	CSTNRGGTEAFF	TGCAGTACGAACAGGGGGGGCACTGAAGCTTTCTTT
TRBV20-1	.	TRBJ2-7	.	CSASTGTRGEQYF	TGCAGTGCTTCAACCGGGACACGTGGTGAGCAGTACTTC
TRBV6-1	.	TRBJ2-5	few	CASSARTVPETQYF	TGTGCCAGCAGTGCCCGGACTGTCCCGGAGACCCAGTACTTC
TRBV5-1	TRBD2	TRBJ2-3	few	CASSPGLAGGKRTDTQYF	TGCGCCAGCAGCCCCGGACTAGCGGGAGGAAAGCGCACAGATACGCAGTATTTT
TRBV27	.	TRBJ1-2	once	CVSSLSRDNYGYTF	TGTGTCAGCAGTTTATCCAGGGACAACTATGGCTACACCTTC
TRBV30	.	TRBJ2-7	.	CAWRRTATYEQYF	TGTGCCTGGAGAAGGACAGCTACCTACGAGCAGTACTTC
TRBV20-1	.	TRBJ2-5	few	CSVSGEETQYF	TGCAGTGTTAGTGGGGAAGAGACCCAGTACTTC
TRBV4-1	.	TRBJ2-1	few	CASSQDVRWNEQFF	TGCGCCAGCAGCCAAGATGTCCGTTGGAATGAGCAGTTCTTC
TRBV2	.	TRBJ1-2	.	CASSEARVTFNYGYTF	TGTGCCAGCAGTGAAGCGCGGGTCACCTTTAACTATGGCTACACCTTC
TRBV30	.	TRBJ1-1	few	CAWKEPQIIEAFF	TGTGCCTGGAAGGAGCCTCAAATTATTGAAGCTTTCTTT
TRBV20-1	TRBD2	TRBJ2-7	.	CGARDRASGSYEQYF	TGCGGTGCTAGAGATCGTGCTAGCGGTTCCTACGAGCAGTACTTC
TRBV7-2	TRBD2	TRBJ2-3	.	CASSLLAGRSTGTQYF	TGTGCCAGCAGCTTGCTAGCGGGGCGAAGCACAGGTACGCAGTATTTT
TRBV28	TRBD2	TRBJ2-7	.	CASSKLAGGRSAQYF	TGTGCCAGCAGTAAACTAGCGGGAGGTAGATCCGCGCAGTACTTC
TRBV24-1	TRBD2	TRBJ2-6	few	CATSDSRLAGRSSGANVLTF	TGTGCCACCAGTGACTCACGACTAGCGGGGAGGAGCTCTGGGGCCAACGTCCTGACTTTC
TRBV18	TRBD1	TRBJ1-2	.	CASSTTTGDTYGYTF	TGTGCCAGCTCAACCACGACAGGGGATACCTATGGCTACACCTTC
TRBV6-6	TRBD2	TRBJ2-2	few	CASSYGREAGTGELFF	TGTGCCAGCAGTTATGGGCGGGAGGCCGGCACCGGGGAGCTGTTTTTT
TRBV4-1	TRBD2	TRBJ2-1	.	CASSQGGGAGVIYNEQFF	TGCGCCAGCAGCCAAGGGGGGGGTGCGGGAGTCATCTACAATGAGCAGTTCTTC
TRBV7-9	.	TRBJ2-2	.	CANDPGELFF	TGTGCCAATGACCCCGGGGAGCTGTTTTTT
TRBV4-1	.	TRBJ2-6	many	CASSQEREHDVLTF	TGCGCCAGCAGCCAAGAGAGGGAGCATGACGTCCTGACTTTC
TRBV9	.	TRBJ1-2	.	CASSVDVVRTYGYTF	TGTGCCAGCAGCGTAGATGTGGTCAGAACTTATGGCTACACCTTC
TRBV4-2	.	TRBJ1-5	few	CASSHYLTNSNQPQHF	TGTGCCAGCAGCCACTATTTGACAAATAGCAATCAGCCCCAGCATTTT
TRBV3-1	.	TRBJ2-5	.	CASSQSASGETQYF	TGTGCCAGCAGCCAATCCGCCTCCGGAGAGACCCAGTACTTC
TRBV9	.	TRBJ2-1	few	CASSPEPSSYNEQFF	TGTGCCAGCAGCCCCGAGCCGAGCTCCTACAATGAGCAGTTCTTC
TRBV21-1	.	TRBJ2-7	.	CARGNLGHLIAYEQYF	TGTGCCAGGGGAAACTTAGGGCATTTAATAGCCTACGAGCAGTACTTC
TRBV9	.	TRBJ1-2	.	CASSPGHPSNYGYTF	TGTGCCAGCAGCCCCGGACACCCTTCTAACTATGGCTACACCTTC
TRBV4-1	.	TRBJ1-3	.	CASSLEESVGGNTIYF	TGCGCCAGCAGCCTAGAGGAGTCAGTAGGGGGAAACACCATATATTTT